The 14 T cell receptor beta chains listed next were all sequenced from one sample in a study of type 1 and type 2 diabetes patients. The PCR template was genomic DNA. The TCR beta CDR3 region was amplified using 30 forward and 13 reverse primers. TCRdb passed the multiplex PCR reads through MiXCR, listing each CDR3 protein once. The table shows around 300,000 distinct CDR3 sequences, with 45% to 60% occurring only once. Material for sequencing was peripheral blood mononuclear cells (PBMCs). These receptors were obtained from a man in his late teens or twenties with type 2 diabetes.

This chain links TRBV5-6 with TRBJ2-5, with a weak D call TRBD1 (5 bases). This CDR3 is built from 11 residues. V gave up 4 bases and J gave up 6 bases, with 7 bases separating them. Per the germline V gene, CDR1 is SGHDT and CDR2 is YYEEEE. Written as DNA, the CDR3 is TGTGCCAGCAGCCAGGACAAGACCCAGTACTTC. It encodes CASSQDKTQYF.

This rearrangement joins TRBV10-1 to TRBJ2-1; D may correspond to TRBD1 or TRBD2 (5 bases each). CDR3 length: 13 residues. Germline CDR1 and CDR2: WNHNN and SYGVQD (reference sequence). Trimming took 4 bases from V and 9 from J, leaving 13 bases between them. The DNA for the CDR3 is TGCGCCAGCAGTGCGAGGGAGAGGGGTGAGCAGTTCTTC. Translated, it gives CASSARERGEQFF.

The chain carries TRBV20-1 and TRBJ2-1, with D unresolved. Trimming shortened V by 2 bases and J by 6 bases, and 17 bases separated the two germline ends. The CDR3 sequence is 15 residues long. Germline lookup yields CDR1 DFQATT and CDR2 SNEGSKA (reference sequence). The CDR3 loop is CSARPFGSTSNEQFF. CDR3 nucleotides: TGCAGTGCTAGACCCTTCGGATCCACTTCCAATGAGCAGTTCTTC.

The chain couples TRBV4-2 to TRBJ2-5, with TRBD2 matching over 12 bases. TRBJ2-7 explains the end of the DNA better; the J call may be wrong. Germline V gives CDR1 LGHNA, CDR2 YNFKEQ. This CDR3 is built from 16 residues. The CDR3 loop reads CASSQGRTSGAYEQYF. In nucleotides, the CDR3 is TGTGCCAGCAGCCAAGGTCGGACTAGCGGGGCCTACGAGCAGTACTTC.

V is TRBV2 and J is TRBJ2-5, with D possibly matching TRBD1 (5 bases). This CDR3 is built from 13 residues. Germline loops: CDR1 SNHLY, CDR2 FYNNEI. V was trimmed by 7 bases and J by 1 base, leaving 10 bases between them. The CDR3 is CASKSRGQETQYF. The CDR3 coding sequence is TGTGCCAGCAAAAGTAGGGGCCAAGAGACCCAGTACTTC.

The chain recombines TRBV25-1 with TRBJ2-3; possibly TRBD2 for D (6 bases). The CDR3 is made up of 14 amino acids. The V end was cut by 7 bases, the J end by 8 bases, with 19 bases between. In germline, CDR1 is MGHDK, CDR2 SYGVNS. CDR3 region: CASTLSGAGGTQYF. The CDR3 DNA reads TGTGCCAGCACCCTGTCGGGAGCGGGCGGTACGCAGTATTTT.

This sequence joins TRBV19 and TRBJ1-5, with 7 bases aligning to TRBD1. V shed 1 base, J shed 4 bases, and the junction held 13 bases outside the gene matches. CDR1 and CDR2 from the germline V gene are LNHDA and SQIVND (reference sequence). The CDR3 covers 18 residues. CDR3 in amino acids: CASSIARSGTENNQPQHF. The CDR3 DNA reads as TGTGCCAGTAGTATAGCTCGGAGCGGGACAGAAAATAATCAGCCCCAGCATTTT. Variable domain in full (rest from reference TRBV19 and TRBJ1-5): DGGITQSPKYLFRKEGQNVTLSCEQNLNHDAMYWYRQDPGQGLRLIYYSQIVNDFQKGDIAEGYSVSREKKESFPLTVTSAQKNPTAFYLCASSIARSGTENNQPQHFGDGTRLSIL.

This clonotype came up many times. The gene calls are TRBV2 and TRBJ2-2; 10 bases fit TRBD2. From germline, CDR1 is SNHLY and CDR2 FYNNEI. The CDR3 covers 15 residues. Trimming removed 10 bases from V and 4 bases from J; junction bases left unmatched: 9. The chain's CDR3 is CAMLLGTSATGELFF. For the CDR3, the DNA is TGTGCCATGCTGCTGGGGACTAGCGCCACCGGGGAGCTGTTTTTT.

The chain is built from TRBV27 and TRBJ2-7, with a possible D match to TRBD2 (7 bases). Trimming cost V 2 bases and J 0 bases, with 17 bases left between them. Germline V lookup: CDR1 MNHEY, CDR2 SMNVEV (reference sequence). This CDR3 contains 17 residues. This CDR3 is CASSLMGGGASSYEQYF. In DNA form, the CDR3 reads TGTGCCAGCAGTTTAATGGGGGGGGGCGCAAGCTCCTACGAGCAGTACTTC.

This clonotype showed up many times. V gene TRBV4-3 combines with J gene TRBJ2-5, with a possible D match to TRBD2 (5 bases). The CDR3 runs to 15 residues. With 0 bases removed from V and 5 bases from J, the gap between germline ends came to 13 bases. The germline V gene encodes CDR1 LGHNA and CDR2 YSLEER. The CDR3 DNA is TGCGCCAGCAGCCAAGACACGGGGAAAGGGGAGACCCAGTACTTC. Its protein product is CASSQDTGKGETQYF.

The chain couples TRBV5-1 to TRBJ2-1, with D tentatively TRBD1 (5 bases). Trimming took off 5 bases at V and 3 bases at J, with 9 bases between the two ends. The CDR3 consists of 13 residues. The germline CDR1 and CDR2 sequences are SGHRS and YFSETQ. The CDR3, as DNA: TGCGCCAGCAGAGTAGACAGCTACAATGAGCAGTTCTTC. Its protein is CASRVDSYNEQFF.

This clonotype was detected only a few times. This chain connects TRBV12-3 or TRBV12-4 to TRBJ1-1; D is undetermined. The CDR3 is 12 amino acids. V was clipped by 0 bases and J by 2 bases, with 1 base between them. The CDR3 loop is CASSLANTEAFF. As DNA, the CDR3 is TGTGCCAGCAGTTTAGCTAACACTGAAGCTTTCTTT.

This clonotype was counted a few times. V and J are TRBV2 and TRBJ1-4; maybe TRBD1 (6 bases). Trimming removed 6 bases from V and 7 bases from J, with 12 bases in between. The CDR3 totals 13 residues. CDR1 SNHLY and CDR2 FYNNEI come from the germline V gene. The CDR3 coding sequence is TGTGCCAGCAGAGATGGGGGCCGTGAAAAACTGTTTTTT. Protein: CASRDGGREKLFF.

V is TRBV29-1 and J is TRBJ2-7, with D unresolved. CDR3 length equals 13 residues. V shed 3 bases and J shed 2 bases, with 11 bases lying between them. Germline V gene data show CDR1 as SQVTM and CDR2 as ANQGSEA. In DNA form, the CDR3 reads TGCAGCGTTGAGTCCGCGGAAGCCTACGAGCAGTACTTC. Protein product: CSVESAEAYEQYF.